This T cell receptor (beta chain) was recovered during a study of Graves' ophthalmopathy and Graves' hyperthyroidism. Study-wide findings and caveats: Discrimination between ophthalmopathy and stable hyperthyroidism by a 13-signature model showed about 85% sensitivity and roughly 80% specificity.

V shed 3 bases, J shed 0 bases, and the junction held 5 bases outside the gene matches. In germline, CDR1 is SGHVS, CDR2 FQNEAQ. This CDR3 region has 15 residues. This clonotype was observed a handful of times. Its specificity is not known. Additional autoimmune diseases, uncontrolled infections, pregnancy or lactation disqualified patients. Amplifying from RNA transcripts, the study obtained TCR beta CDR3 regions. HTBI primers primed a first-round RT-PCR, and a second-round multiplex PCR followed. TCRdb processed the multiplex PCR reads anew with MiXCR; each CDR3 protein has one entry. The data contain some 750,000 distinct CDR3 sequences, 40% of them seen just once; the ten biggest clones take up 40% to 45%.

This TCR derives from an adult man with Graves' ophthalmopathy. The sequenced material came from peripheral blood. This sequence joins TRBV7-8 and TRBJ2-7, with TRBD1 identical over 7 bases. CDR3 sequence (DNA): TGTGCCAGCAGCTTGGGCAGGGGGAGCTCCTACGAGCAGTACTTC. It yields the protein CASSLGRGSSYEQYF.